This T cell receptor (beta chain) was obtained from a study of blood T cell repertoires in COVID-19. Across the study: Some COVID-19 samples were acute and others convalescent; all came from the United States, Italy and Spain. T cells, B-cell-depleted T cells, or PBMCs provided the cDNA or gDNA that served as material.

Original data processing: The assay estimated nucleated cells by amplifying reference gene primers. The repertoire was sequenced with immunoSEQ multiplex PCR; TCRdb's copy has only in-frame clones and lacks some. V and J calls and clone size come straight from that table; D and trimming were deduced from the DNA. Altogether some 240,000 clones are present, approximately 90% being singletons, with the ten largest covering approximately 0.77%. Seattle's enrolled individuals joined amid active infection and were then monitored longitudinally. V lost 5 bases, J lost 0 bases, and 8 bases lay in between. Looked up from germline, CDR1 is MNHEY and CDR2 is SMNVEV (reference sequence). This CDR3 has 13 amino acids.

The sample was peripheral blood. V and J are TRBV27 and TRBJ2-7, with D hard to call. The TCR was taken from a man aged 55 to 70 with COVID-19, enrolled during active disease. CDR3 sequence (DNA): TGTGCCAGCAGTCGAACGAGCTCCTACGAGCAGTACTTC. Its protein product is CASSRTSSYEQYF.